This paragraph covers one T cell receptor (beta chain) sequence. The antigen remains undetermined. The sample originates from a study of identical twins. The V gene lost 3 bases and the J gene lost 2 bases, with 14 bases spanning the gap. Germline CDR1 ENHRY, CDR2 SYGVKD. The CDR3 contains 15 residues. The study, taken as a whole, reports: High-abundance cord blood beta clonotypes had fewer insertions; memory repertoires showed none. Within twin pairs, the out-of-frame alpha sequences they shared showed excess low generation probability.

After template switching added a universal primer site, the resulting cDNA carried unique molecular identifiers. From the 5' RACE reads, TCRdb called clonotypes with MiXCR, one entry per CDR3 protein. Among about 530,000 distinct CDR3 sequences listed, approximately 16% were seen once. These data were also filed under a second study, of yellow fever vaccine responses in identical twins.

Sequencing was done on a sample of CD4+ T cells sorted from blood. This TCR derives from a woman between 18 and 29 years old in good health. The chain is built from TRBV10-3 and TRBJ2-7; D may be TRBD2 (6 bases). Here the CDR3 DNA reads TGTGCCATCAGTGATCGGGGGAGCCTTACCTACGAGCAGTACTTC. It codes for CAISDRGSLTYEQYF.